These 6 T cell receptor beta chains share one sample of origin, sequenced in a study of siplizumab effects on memory and regulatory T cells. This table comes from immunoSEQ multiplex PCR, and its TCRdb copy is limited to in-frame clones, with some not included. The sample contains roughly 100,000 clones, approximately 90% of which appear only once. Material: CD4+ T cells sorted from blood. These receptors all stem from a human donor in good health.

The chain couples TRBV6-6 to TRBJ1-4; TRBD1 is a possible D gene (5 bases). V was trimmed by 6 bases and J by 4 bases, leaving 15 bases between them. CDR3 length: 15 residues. CDR1 is MNHNY, CDR2 SVGAGI, per germline (reference sequence). Here the CDR3 reads CASRLNQGNNEKLFF. In nucleotides, the CDR3 is TGTGCCAGCAGGTTGAACCAGGGTAATAATGAAAAACTGTTTTTT.

Only a few counts were recorded for this clone. V gene TRBV7-2 combines with J gene TRBJ2-7; 9 bases are a match to TRBD1. The ends lost 5 bases at V and 6 bases at J; junction bases unmatched: 8. Per germline, CDR1 SGHTA and CDR2 FQGNSA. This CDR3 region has 14 residues. CDR3 sequence reads: CASSRGQGSGEQYF. Written as DNA, the CDR3 is TGTGCCAGCAGCCGGGGACAGGGATCGGGCGAGCAGTACTTC.

This clone showed up just a few times. The CDR3, as DNA: TGTGCCAGCTCCCTCGTGGGGAGACTTCAGCCCCAGCATTTT. Translating gives CASSLVGRLQPQHF. This chain links TRBV18 with TRBJ1-5; D unresolved. Germline loops: CDR1 KGHSH, CDR2 LQKENI. Trimming left V 6 bases short and J 6 bases short, with 15 bases between. The CDR3 has 14 amino acids.

The V and J genes are TRBV9 and TRBJ2-7, with 7 bases lining up with TRBD1. This CDR3 contains 14 residues. Germline lookup yields CDR1 SGDLS and CDR2 YYNGEE. The trim removed 3 bases at V and 2 bases at J, leaving 5 bases unmatched. The CDR3 nucleotides read TGTGCCAGCAGCGCGACAGGGCTGCCCTACGAGCAGTACTTC. Translation gives CASSATGLPYEQYF.

The J gene is TRBJ2-1, the V gene TRBV7-3, with D hard to call. Germline-derived CDR1 and CDR2 are SGHTA and FQGTGA. This CDR3 contains 15 residues. Trimming shortened V by 2 bases and J by 0 bases, and 8 bases separated the two germline ends. The CDR3 spells CASSLLQSSYNEQFF. For the CDR3, the DNA is TGTGCCAGCAGCTTACTCCAGTCCTCCTACAATGAGCAGTTCTTC.

The chain joins TRBV25-1 to TRBJ1-2; TRBD1 might be the D (6 bases). The CDR3 is made up of 14 amino acids. Germline values: CDR1 MGHDK, CDR2 SYGVNS. Trimming left V 4 bases short and J 3 bases short, with 12 bases between. In DNA, the CDR3 is TGTGCCAGCAGTGGGCAACAGGGAGACTATGGCTACACCTTC. Translated: CASSGQQGDYGYTF.